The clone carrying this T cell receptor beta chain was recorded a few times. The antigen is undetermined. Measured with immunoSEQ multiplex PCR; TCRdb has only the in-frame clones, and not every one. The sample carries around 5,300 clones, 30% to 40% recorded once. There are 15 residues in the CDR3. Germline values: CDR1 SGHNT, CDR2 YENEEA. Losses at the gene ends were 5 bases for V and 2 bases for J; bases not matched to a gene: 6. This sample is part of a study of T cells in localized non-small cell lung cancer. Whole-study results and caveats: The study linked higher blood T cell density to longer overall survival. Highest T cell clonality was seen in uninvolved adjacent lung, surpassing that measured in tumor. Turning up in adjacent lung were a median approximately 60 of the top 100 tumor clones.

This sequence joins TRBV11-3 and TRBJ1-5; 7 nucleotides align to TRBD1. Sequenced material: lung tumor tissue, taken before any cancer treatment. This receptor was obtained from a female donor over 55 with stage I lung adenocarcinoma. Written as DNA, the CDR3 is TGTGCCAGCAGCCCAGGGGGGGCTCGCAATCAGCCCCAGCATTTT. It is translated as CASSPGGARNQPQHF. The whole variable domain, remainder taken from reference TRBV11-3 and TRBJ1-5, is EAGVVQSPRYKIIEKKQPVAFWCNPISGHNTLYWYLQNLGQGPELLIRYENEEAVDDSQLPKDRFSAERLKGVDSTLKIQPAELGDSAVYLCASSPGGARNQPQHFGDGTRLSIL.